Listed below are T cell receptor beta chains from one sample, sequenced in a study of siplizumab effects on memory and regulatory T cells. Sequenced by immunoSEQ multiplex PCR; TCRdb stores in-frame clones only, minus some. This table has roughly 82,000 clones, over 80% appearing once. The specimen sequenced was Tregs sorted from blood. These receptors were obtained from a human donor in good health. CDR3s include the opening cysteine and the closing phenylalanine or tryptophan. Each record gives: J gene, V gene, clone size, CDR3 length, D gene, CDR3 protein, CDR3 DNA. The D gene is left open where the match is weak. Clone size, where shown, is once, few, many, or a class for clones that have expanded.

J: TRBJ2-7
V: TRBV11-2
size: -
length: 14
D: TRBD2
CDR3: CASSRGGNSYEQYF
DNA: TGTGCCAGCAGCCGGGGGGGGAATTCCTACGAGCAGTACTTC

J: TRBJ1-1
V: TRBV6-1
size: few
length: 14
D: -
CDR3: CASSEPVGRTEAFF
DNA: TGTGCCAGCAGTGAGCCAGTTGGGAGAACTGAAGCTTTCTTT

J: TRBJ2-1
V: TRBV7-2
size: -
length: 13
D: -
CDR3: CASSPTSLQEQFF
DNA: TGTGCCAGCAGCCCCACCAGCTTACAGGAGCAGTTCTTC

J: TRBJ2-3
V: TRBV10-2
size: -
length: 14
D: TRBD2
CDR3: CASEAIAGTDTQYF
DNA: TGCGCCAGCGAAGCGATAGCGGGGACAGATACGCAGTATTTT

J: TRBJ2-3
V: TRBV10-2
size: -
length: 13
D: -
CDR3: CASCRLGTDTQYF
DNA: TGCGCCAGCTGCAGGCTCGGCACAGATACGCAGTATTTT

J: TRBJ1-5
V: TRBV10-3
size: -
length: 15
D: -
CDR3: CAISEEGSGNQPQHF
DNA: TGTGCCATCAGTGAGGAGGGTTCGGGCAATCAGCCCCAGCATTTT

J: TRBJ2-3
V: TRBV25-1
size: -
length: 15
D: TRBD2
CDR3: CASSVKRGVTDTQYF
DNA: TGTGCCAGCAGTGTCAAGCGGGGGGTCACAGATACGCAGTATTTT

J: TRBJ1-2
V: TRBV6-5
size: -
length: 13
D: -
CDR3: CASSFRGTYGYTF
DNA: TGTGCCAGCAGTTTCAGGGGCACCTATGGCTACACCTTC

J: TRBJ2-1
V: TRBV10-1
size: -
length: 14
D: -
CDR3: CASSRGASYNEQFF
DNA: TGCGCCAGCAGTCGCGGGGCCTCATACAATGAGCAGTTCTTC

J: TRBJ1-2
V: TRBV28
size: -
length: 15
D: -
CDR3: CASSLLIAGDYGYTF
DNA: TGTGCCAGCAGTCTATTAATTGCAGGGGACTATGGCTACACCTTC

J: TRBJ2-7
V: TRBV2
size: -
length: 13
D: TRBD1
CDR3: CASSRDRIYEQYF
DNA: TGTGCCAGCAGCCGGGACAGGATATACGAGCAGTACTTC

J: TRBJ2-3
V: TRBV5-4
size: -
length: 14
D: TRBD1
CDR3: CASRTGGKTDTQYF
DNA: TGTGCCAGCAGGACAGGGGGGAAGACAGATACGCAGTATTTT

J: TRBJ2-5
V: TRBV5-1
size: -
length: 15
D: TRBD2
CDR3: CASSLLAGAQETQYF
DNA: TGCGCCAGCAGCTTACTAGCGGGGGCACAAGAGACCCAGTACTTC

J: TRBJ1-6
V: TRBV9
size: -
length: 14
D: -
CDR3: CASSVAAANSPLHF
DNA: TGTGCCAGCAGCGTCGCGGCGGCAAATTCACCCCTCCACTTT

J: TRBJ1-1
V: TRBV7-9
size: -
length: 13
D: -
CDR3: CASSLPKLISAFF
DNA: TGTGCCAGCAGCCTTCCTAAATTGATATCGGCTTTCTTT

J: TRBJ2-7
V: TRBV20-1
size: -
length: 11
D: -
CDR3: CSARDGHEQYF
DNA: TGCAGTGCTAGAGATGGCCACGAGCAGTACTTC

J: TRBJ1-2
V: TRBV28
size: -
length: 12
D: -
CDR3: CASSFRVYGYTF
DNA: TGTGCCAGCAGTTTTCGCGTCTATGGCTACACCTTC

J: TRBJ1-3
V: TRBV9
size: few
length: 18
D: -
CDR3: CASSVFGDGLGSGNTIYF
DNA: TGTGCCAGCAGCGTATTTGGAGACGGGTTGGGAAGTGGAAACACCATATATTTT

J: TRBJ2-7
V: TRBV4-1
size: -
length: 16
D: TRBD2
CDR3: CASSQGLAGSSYEQYF
DNA: TGCGCCAGCAGCCAAGGACTAGCGGGGAGTAGCTACGAGCAGTACTTC

J: TRBJ1-1
V: TRBV7-3
size: -
length: 12
D: -
CDR3: CASSLEDTEAFF
DNA: TGTGCCAGCAGCCTTGAGGACACTGAAGCTTTCTTT

J: TRBJ2-5
V: TRBV2
size: -
length: 11
D: -
CDR3: CASRGVETQYF
DNA: TGTGCCAGCAGGGGGGTTGAGACCCAGTACTTC

J: TRBJ2-7
V: TRBV7-2
size: -
length: 15
D: -
CDR3: CASSARESFGSEQYF
DNA: TGTGCCAGCAGCGCACGGGAGAGCTTTGGGAGCGAGCAGTACTTC

J: TRBJ2-7
V: TRBV6-5
size: -
length: 15
D: TRBD1
CDR3: CASSLAWTGPGEQYF
DNA: TGTGCCAGCAGTTTGGCGTGGACAGGGCCGGGGGAGCAGTACTTC

J: TRBJ1-2
V: TRBV27
size: -
length: 12
D: -
CDR3: CAAGGGNYGYTF
DNA: TGTGCCGCGGGCGGCGGAAACTATGGCTACACCTTC

J: TRBJ1-5
V: TRBV11-2
size: -
length: 14
D: -
CDR3: CASSFPGGNQPQHF
DNA: TGTGCCAGCAGCTTTCCGGGAGGAAATCAGCCCCAGCATTTT

J: TRBJ2-3
V: TRBV28
size: -
length: 15
D: -
CDR3: CARVGAGQCTDTQYF
DNA: TGTGCCAGGGTCGGGGCGGGGCAGTGCACAGATACGCAGTATTTT

J: TRBJ2-7
V: TRBV18
size: -
length: 15
D: -
CDR3: CASSPTGAGGYEQYF
DNA: TGTGCCAGCTCACCAACCGGGGCCGGAGGTTACGAGCAGTACTTC

J: TRBJ1-2
V: TRBV6-6
size: -
length: 13
D: -
CDR3: CASSTTQGNGYTF
DNA: TGTGCCAGCAGTACCACACAGGGAAATGGCTACACCTTC